The clone carrying this T cell receptor beta chain was seen a handful of times. Antigen unknown. The PCR used 60 Vbeta and 13 Jbeta primers. TCRdb's table, derived via immunoSEQ multiplex PCR, lists solely in-frame clones and lacks some. The sample has 130,000 or so clones, 65% to 90% seen once; the top ten hold over 2%. These data are taken from a study of cytomegalovirus exposure and HLA in healthy donors. Study-level findings and limits: TCR beta chain V- and J-gene trimming was linked, in a later analysis, to a missense variant in DCLRE1C. TCR beta sequences reportedly predicted the HLA-A and HLA-B alleles of most subjects accurately.

The germline V gene has CDR1 KGHSH and CDR2 LQKENI. Trimming took 0 bases from V and 3 from J, leaving 14 bases between them. The CDR3 contains 17 residues. Input material: PBMCs. The chain couples TRBV18 to TRBJ2-2; the D gene is possibly TRBD1 (5 bases). The source of this sequence is a man aged 25 to 45 in good health and CMV-seronegative. CDR3 bases: TGTGCCAGCTCACCACCGAACAGGTTAACTGACACCGGGGAGCTGTTTTTT. Translating gives CASSPPNRLTDTGELFF.